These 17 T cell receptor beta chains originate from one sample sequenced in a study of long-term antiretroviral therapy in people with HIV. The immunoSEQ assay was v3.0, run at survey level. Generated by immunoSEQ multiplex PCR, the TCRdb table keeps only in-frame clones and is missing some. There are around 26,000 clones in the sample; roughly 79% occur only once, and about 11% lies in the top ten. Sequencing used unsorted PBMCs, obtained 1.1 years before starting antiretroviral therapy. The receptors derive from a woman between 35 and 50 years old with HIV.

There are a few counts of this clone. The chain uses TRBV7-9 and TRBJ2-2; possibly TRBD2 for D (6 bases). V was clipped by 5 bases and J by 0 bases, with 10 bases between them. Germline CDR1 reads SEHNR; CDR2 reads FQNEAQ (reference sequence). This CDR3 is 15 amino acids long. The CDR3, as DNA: TGTGCCAGCAGCGTGGGACTCACGAACACCGGGGAGCTGTTTTTT. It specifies CASSVGLTNTGELFF.

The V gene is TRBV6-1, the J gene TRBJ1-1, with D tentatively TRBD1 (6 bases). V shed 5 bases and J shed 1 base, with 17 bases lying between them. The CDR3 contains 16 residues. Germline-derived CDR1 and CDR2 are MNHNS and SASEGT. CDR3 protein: CASSKGVQGENTEAFF. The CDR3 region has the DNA TGTGCCAGCAGTAAAGGGGTACAGGGAGAGAACACTGAAGCTTTCTTT.

The CDR3 region is CASSDQGLLGYGYTF. The CDR3 DNA sequence: TGTGCCAGCAGTGACCAGGGACTACTCGGCTATGGCTACACCTTC. The rearrangement links TRBV25-1 to TRBJ1-2; D possibly corresponds to TRBD1 (5 bases). With 3 bases removed from V and 4 bases from J, the gap between germline ends came to 15 bases. Per the germline V gene, CDR1 is MGHDK and CDR2 is SYGVNS. There are 15 residues in the CDR3.

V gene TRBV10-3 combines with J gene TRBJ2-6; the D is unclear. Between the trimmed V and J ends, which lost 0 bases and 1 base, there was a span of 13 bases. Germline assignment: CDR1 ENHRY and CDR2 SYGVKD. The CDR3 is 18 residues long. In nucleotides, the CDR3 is TGTGCCATCAGTGAGTCGGCCGCTGGGATATCTGGGGCCAACGTCCTGACTTTC. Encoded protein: CAISESAAGISGANVLTF.

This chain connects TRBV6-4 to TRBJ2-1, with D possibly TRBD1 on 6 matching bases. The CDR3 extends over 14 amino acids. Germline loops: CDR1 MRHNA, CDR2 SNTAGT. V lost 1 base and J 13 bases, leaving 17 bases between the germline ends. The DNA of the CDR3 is TGTGCCAGCAGTGACTTCGGGACATCCATCCCACAGTTCTTC. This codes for CASSDFGTSIPQFF.

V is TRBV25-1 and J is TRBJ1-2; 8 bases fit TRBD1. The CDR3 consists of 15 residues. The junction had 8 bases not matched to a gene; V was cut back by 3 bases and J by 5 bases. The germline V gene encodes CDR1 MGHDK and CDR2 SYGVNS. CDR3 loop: CASSEATGGGYGYTF. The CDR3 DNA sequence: TGTGCCAGCAGTGAGGCAACAGGGGGGGGGTATGGCTACACCTTC.

CDR3 in DNA: TGTGCCACCCAAGGGGGGGGTCAGCGCTATGGCTACACCTTC. Translated: CATQGGGQRYGYTF. The genes are TRBV27 and TRBJ1-2, with D tentatively TRBD1 (6 bases). The CDR3 consists of 14 residues. Trimming shortened V by 10 bases and J by 4 bases, and 19 bases separated the two germline ends. Germline V gene data show CDR1 as MNHEY and CDR2 as SMNVEV (reference sequence).

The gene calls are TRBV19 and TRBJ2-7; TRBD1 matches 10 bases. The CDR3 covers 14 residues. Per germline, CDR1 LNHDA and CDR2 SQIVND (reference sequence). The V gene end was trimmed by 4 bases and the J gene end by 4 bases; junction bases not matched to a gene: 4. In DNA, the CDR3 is TGTGCCAGTAGTAAGGGGGACAGGGGTTACGAGCAGTACTTC. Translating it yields CASSKGDRGYEQYF.

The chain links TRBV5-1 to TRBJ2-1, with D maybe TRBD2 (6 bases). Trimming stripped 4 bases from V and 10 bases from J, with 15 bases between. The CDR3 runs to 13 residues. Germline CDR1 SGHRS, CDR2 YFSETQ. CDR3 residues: CASSAGSRPEQFF. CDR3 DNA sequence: TGCGCCAGCAGCGCGGGATCGAGGCCCGAGCAGTTCTTC.

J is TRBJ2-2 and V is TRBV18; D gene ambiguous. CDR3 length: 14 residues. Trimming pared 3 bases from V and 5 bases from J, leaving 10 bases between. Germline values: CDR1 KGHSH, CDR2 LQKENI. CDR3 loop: CASSPAYPTGELFF. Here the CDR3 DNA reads TGTGCCAGCTCACCGGCCTACCCAACCGGGGAGCTGTTTTTT.

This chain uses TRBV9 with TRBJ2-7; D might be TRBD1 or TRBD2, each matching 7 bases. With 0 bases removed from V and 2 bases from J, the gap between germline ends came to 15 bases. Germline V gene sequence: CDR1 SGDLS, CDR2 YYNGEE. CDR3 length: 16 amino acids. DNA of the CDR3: TGTGCCAGCAGCGTAGGTGGGGGGGGGACAGCCTACGAGCAGTACTTC. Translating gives CASSVGGGGTAYEQYF. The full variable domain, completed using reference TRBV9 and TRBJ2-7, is DSGVTQTPKHLITATGQRVTLRCSPRSGDLSVYWYQQSLDQGLQFLIQYYNGEERAKGNILERFSAQQFPDLHSELNLSSLELGDSALYFCASSVGGGGTAYEQYFGPGTRLTVT.

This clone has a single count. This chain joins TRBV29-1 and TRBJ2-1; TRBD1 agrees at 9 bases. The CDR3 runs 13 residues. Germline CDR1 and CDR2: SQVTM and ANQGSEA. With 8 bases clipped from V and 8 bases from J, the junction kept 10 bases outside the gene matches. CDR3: CSHRGPVWDEQFF. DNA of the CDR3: TGCAGCCACAGGGGGCCAGTATGGGATGAGCAGTTCTTC.

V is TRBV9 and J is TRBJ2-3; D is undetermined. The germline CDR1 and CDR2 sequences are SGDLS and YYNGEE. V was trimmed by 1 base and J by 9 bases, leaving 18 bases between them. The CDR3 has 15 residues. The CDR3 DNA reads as TGTGCCAGCAGCGTACGGGTTACCGAGTTAGACACGCAGTATTTT. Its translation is CASSVRVTELDTQYF. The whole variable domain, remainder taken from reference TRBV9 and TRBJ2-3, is DSGVTQTPKHLITATGQRVTLRCSPRSGDLSVYWYQQSLDQGLQFLIQYYNGEERAKGNILERFSAQQFPDLHSELNLSSLELGDSALYFCASSVRVTELDTQYFGPGTRLTVL.

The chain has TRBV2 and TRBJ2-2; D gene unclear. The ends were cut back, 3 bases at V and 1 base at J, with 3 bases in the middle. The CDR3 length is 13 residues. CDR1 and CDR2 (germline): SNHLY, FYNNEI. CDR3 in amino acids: CASSEWNTGELFF. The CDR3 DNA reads TGTGCCAGCAGTGAGTGGAACACCGGGGAGCTGTTTTTT.

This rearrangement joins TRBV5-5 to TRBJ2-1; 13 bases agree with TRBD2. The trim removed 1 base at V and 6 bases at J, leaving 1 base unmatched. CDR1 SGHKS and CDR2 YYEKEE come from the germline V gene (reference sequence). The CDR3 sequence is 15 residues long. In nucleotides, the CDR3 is TGTGCCAGCAGCTTGAGACTAGCGGGGGGCAATGAGCAGTTCTTC. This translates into CASSLRLAGGNEQFF.

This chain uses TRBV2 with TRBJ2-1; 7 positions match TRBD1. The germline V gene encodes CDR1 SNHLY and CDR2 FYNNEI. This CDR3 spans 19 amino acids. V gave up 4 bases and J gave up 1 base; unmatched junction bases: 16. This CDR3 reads CASSGPGGTGVRSYNEQFF. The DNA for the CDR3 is TGTGCCAGCAGTGGTCCCGGCGGTACAGGGGTCAGGTCCTACAATGAGCAGTTCTTC.

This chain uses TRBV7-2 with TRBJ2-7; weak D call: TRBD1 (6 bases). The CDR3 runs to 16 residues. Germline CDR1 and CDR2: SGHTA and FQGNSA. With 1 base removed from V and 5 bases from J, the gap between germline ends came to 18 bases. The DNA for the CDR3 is TGTGCCAGCAGCTTAGTAAGCCAGGGGAAACGCAACGAGCAGTACTTC. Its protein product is CASSLVSQGKRNEQYF.